This TCR beta chain comes out of a study of blood T cell repertoires in COVID-19 (dated by TCRdb to about 2020). Context from the whole study: Samples from collaborators originated in the United States, Italy and Spain and spanned both the acute and convalescent phases of COVID-19. HLA class I and class II types, where available, came from metadata supplied by the sample provider rather than from assay-based typing. The material from the prospective study consisted of cDNA or gDNA derived from T cells, B-cell-depleted T cells, or PBMCs. The sample metadata nearly always contained a de-identified subject ID, COVID-19 status, age in years and sex. The dataset comprised deeply sampled blood TCRbeta repertoires from subjects exposed to, actively infected with, or recovered from COVID-19. The repertoires were released in a freely available public database intended as a resource for research on the immune response to SARS-CoV-2. The samples were drawn from the first 160 participants of the ongoing ImmuneRACE study and from some 1,300 subjects provided by 6 global collaborators. The full study reports these points: Clinical and demographic metadata were provided uncurated, with the amount varying by source and participant.

About this clone: The antigen it recognizes is unknown. No clone much larger than this one lies a single base away; base qualities are absent.

In Seattle, one collaborating source enrolled patients while the infection was active and tracked those patients longitudinally over the course of disease. Each collaborating institution followed its own protocols to collect whole blood in K2EDTA tubes. For TCRbeta analysis, collaborators shipped samples in one of three forms: frozen whole blood, isolated PBMCs, or DNA extracted from either of those sample types. TCRbeta CDR3 regions were amplified from genomic DNA using the immunoSEQ Assay, a bias-controlled multiplex PCR. From the authors' description of their analysis: Within the assay, amplification of reference gene primers was used to estimate how many nucleated cells each sample contained. To quantify the absolute abundance of each unique TCRbeta CDR3 rearrangement, sequence reads were collapsed and filtered. For each sample, productive Simpson clonality was calculated by taking the square root of Simpson's diversity index across productive rearrangements. TCRdb re-hosts the immuneACCESS table, in-frame sequences only. Its copies lack some clones; in the studies checked, an unresolved V gene accounts for under half of them, and the cause for the rest is not known. That table furnishes V, J and clone size, whereas the DNA furnished D and trimming. The table for this sample lists about 230,000 clones; roughly 85% of them were counted only once. The ten top clones hold roughly 5.3% of the sample.

V and J are truncated by 2 bases and 6 bases respectively, leaving an intervening sequence of 9 bases. Taken from the germline V gene, the CDR1 and CDR2 loops are SGHRS and YFSETQ. The CDR3 runs 12 residues from the cysteine to the phenylalanine. Solely the CDR3 DNA is kept, with 36 bases framed from the first base. The TCR was taken from a man aged 50 to 60 with COVID-19, enrolled during active disease. The chain joins TRBV5-1 to TRBJ2-7; the D gene is possibly TRBD1, with 6 bases matching. The sequencing input was peripheral blood. The DNA is as follows: TGCGCCAGCAGCTTCGTAGGGGGCGAGCAGTACTTC. The resulting protein is CASSFVGGEQYF.